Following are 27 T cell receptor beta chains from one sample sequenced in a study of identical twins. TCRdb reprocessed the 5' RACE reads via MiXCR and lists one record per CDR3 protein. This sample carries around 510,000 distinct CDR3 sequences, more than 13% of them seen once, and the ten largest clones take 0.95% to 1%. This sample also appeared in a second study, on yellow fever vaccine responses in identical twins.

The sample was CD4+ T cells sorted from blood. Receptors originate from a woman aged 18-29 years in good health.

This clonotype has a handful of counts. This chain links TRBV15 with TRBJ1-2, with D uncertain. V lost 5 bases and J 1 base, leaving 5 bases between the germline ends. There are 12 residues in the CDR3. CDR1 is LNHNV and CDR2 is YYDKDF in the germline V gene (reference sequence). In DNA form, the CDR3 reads TGTGCCACCAGCGCAGTTAACTATGGCTACACCTTC. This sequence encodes CATSAVNYGYTF.

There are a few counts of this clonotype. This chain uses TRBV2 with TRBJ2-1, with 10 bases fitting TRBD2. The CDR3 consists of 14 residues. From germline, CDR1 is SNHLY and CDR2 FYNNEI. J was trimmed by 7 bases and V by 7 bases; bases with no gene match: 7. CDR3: CASIERGGFNEQFF. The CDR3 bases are TGTGCCAGCATAGAGCGGGGGGGCTTTAATGAGCAGTTCTTC.

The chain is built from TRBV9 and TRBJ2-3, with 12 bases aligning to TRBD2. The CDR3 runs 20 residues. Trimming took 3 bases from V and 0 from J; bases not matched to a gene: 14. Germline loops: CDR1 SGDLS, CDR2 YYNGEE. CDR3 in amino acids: CASSASPRLAGASSTDTQYF. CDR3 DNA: TGTGCCAGCAGCGCCTCGCCTCGACTAGCGGGGGCATCTAGCACAGATACGCAGTATTTT.

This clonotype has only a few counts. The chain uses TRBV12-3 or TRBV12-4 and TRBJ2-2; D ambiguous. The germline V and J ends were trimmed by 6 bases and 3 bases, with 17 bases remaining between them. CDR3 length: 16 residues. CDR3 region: CASSPLGIFDTGELFF. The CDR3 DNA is TGTGCCAGCAGCCCCTTGGGGATATTTGACACCGGGGAGCTGTTTTTT.

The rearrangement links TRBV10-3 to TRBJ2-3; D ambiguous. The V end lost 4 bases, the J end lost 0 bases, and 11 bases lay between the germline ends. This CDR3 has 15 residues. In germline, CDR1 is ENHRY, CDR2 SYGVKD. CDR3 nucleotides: TGTGCCATCAGTGCATTAGGGCTCAGCACAGATACGCAGTATTTT. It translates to CAISALGLSTDTQYF.

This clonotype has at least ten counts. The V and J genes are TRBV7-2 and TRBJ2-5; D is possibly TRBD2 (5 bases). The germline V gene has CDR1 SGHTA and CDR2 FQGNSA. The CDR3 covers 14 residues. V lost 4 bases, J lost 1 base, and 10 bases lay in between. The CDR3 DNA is TGTGCCAGCAGCTCGAGACTACCCCAAGAGACCCAGTACTTC. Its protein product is CASSSRLPQETQYF.

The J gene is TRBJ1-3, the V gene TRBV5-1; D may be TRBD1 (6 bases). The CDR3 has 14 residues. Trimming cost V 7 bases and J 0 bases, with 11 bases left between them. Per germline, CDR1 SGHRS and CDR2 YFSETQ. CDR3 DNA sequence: TGCGCCAGCTCTGCGGGGGCCTCTGGAAACACCATATATTTT. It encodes CASSAGASGNTIYF. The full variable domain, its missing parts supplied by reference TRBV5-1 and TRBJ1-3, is KAGVTQTPRYLIKTRGQQVTLSCSPISGHRSVSWYQQTPGQGLQFLFEYFSETQRNKGNFPGRFSGRQFSNSRSEMNVSTLELGDSALYLCASSAGASGNTIYFGEGSWLTVV.

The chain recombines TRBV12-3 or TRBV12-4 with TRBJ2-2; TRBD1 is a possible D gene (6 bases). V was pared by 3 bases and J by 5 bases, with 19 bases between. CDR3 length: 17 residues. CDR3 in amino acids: CASSLPGASRRTGELFF. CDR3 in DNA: TGTGCCAGCAGTTTGCCAGGGGCCTCTAGAAGGACCGGGGAGCTGTTTTTT.

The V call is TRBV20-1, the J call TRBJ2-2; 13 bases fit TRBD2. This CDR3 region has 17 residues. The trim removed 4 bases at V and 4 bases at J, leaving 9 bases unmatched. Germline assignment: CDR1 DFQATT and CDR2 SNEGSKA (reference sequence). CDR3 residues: CSAKGLAGATGTGELFF. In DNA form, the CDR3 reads TGCAGTGCTAAAGGACTAGCGGGGGCCACGGGCACCGGGGAGCTGTTTTTT.

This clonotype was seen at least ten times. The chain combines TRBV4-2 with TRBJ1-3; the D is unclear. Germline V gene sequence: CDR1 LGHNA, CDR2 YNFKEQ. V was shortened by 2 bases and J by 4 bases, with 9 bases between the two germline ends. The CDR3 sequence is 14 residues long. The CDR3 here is CASSQSLMGNTIYF. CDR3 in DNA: TGTGCCAGCAGCCAATCCCTTATGGGAAACACCATATATTTT.

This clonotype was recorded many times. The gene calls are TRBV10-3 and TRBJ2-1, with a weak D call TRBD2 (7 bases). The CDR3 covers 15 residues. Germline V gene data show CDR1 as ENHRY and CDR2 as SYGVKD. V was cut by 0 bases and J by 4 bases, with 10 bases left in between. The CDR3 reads CAISESQGGYNEQFF. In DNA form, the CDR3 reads TGTGCCATCAGTGAGTCACAGGGAGGGTACAATGAGCAGTTCTTC.

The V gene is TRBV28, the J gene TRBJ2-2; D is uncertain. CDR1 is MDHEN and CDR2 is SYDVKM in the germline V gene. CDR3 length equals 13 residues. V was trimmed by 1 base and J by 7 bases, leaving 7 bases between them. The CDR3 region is CASSLSQIGELFF. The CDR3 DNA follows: TGTGCCAGCAGTTTATCCCAAATCGGGGAGCTGTTTTTT.

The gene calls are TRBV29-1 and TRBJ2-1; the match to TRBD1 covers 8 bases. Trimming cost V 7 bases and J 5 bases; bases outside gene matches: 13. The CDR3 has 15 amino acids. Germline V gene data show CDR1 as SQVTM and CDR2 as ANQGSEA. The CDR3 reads CSAPRDRLSHNEQFF. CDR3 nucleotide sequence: TGCAGCGCCCCCAGGGACAGGTTATCCCACAATGAGCAGTTCTTC.

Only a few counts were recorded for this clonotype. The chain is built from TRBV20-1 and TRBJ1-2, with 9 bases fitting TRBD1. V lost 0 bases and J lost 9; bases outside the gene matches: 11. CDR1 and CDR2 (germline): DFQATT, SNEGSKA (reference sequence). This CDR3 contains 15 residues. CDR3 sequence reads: CSARDLSLQGASYTF. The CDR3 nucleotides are TGCAGTGCTAGAGATCTATCTCTACAGGGGGCGAGCTACACCTTC.

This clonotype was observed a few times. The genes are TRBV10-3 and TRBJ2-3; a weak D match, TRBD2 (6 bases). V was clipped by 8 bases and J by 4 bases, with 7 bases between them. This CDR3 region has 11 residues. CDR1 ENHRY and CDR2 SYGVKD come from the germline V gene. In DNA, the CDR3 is TGTGCCATCTCGGGGGCAGATACGCAGTATTTT. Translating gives CAISGADTQYF.

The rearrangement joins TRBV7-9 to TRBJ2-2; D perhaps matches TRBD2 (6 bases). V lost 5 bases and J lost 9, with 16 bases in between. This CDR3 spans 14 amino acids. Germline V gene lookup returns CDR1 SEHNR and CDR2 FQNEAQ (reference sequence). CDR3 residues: CASSDNRGTRELFF. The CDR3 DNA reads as TGTGCCAGCAGCGATAACCGGGGGACCAGGGAGCTGTTTTTT.

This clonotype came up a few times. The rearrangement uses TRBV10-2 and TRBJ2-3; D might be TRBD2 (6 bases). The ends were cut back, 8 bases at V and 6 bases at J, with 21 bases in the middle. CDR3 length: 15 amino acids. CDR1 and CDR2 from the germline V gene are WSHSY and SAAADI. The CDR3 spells CASSTSGSLGDTQYF. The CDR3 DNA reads TGCGCCAGCTCTACCAGCGGGTCCCTAGGGGATACGCAGTATTTT.

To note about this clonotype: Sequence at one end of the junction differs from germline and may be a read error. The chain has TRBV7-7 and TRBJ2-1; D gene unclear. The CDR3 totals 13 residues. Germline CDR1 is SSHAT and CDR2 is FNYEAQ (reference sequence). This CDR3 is CASSHGRDNEQFF. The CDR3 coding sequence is TGTGCTAGCAGCCACGGACGGGACAATGAGCAGTTCTTC.

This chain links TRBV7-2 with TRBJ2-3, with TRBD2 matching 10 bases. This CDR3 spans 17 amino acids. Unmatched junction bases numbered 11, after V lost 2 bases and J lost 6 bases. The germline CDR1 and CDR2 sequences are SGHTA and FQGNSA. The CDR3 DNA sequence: TGTGCCAGCAGCTTACGCCCAGCGGGGGGGCTTGGTGATACGCAGTATTTT. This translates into CASSLRPAGGLGDTQYF.

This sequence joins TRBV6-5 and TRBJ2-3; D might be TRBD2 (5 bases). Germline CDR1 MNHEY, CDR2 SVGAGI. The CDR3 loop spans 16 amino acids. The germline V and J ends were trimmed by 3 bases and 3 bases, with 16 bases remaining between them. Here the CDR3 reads CASSYSDGVKTDTQYF. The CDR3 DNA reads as TGTGCCAGCAGTTATTCTGACGGGGTAAAGACAGATACGCAGTATTTT.

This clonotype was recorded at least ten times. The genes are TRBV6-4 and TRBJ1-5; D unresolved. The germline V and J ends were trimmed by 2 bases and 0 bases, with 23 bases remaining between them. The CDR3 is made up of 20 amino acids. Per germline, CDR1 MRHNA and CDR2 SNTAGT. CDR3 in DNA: TGTGCCAGCAGTGACGGGAGTCCTCGAGAGGGAACAAATAGCAATCAGCCCCAGCATTTT. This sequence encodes CASSDGSPREGTNSNQPQHF.

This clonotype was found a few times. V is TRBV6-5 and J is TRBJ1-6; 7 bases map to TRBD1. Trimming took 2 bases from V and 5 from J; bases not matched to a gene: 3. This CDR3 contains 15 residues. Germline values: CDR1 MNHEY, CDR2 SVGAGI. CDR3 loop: CASSYGGTDNSPLHF. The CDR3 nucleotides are TGTGCCAGCAGTTACGGGGGGACAGATAATTCACCCCTCCACTTT.

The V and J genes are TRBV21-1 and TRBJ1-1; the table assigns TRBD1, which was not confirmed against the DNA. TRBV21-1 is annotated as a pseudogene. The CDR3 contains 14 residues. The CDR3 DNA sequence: TGTGCCAGCAGCAAAGAGGTCTCCGGGGATGAAGCTTTCTTT. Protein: CASSKEVSGDEAFF.

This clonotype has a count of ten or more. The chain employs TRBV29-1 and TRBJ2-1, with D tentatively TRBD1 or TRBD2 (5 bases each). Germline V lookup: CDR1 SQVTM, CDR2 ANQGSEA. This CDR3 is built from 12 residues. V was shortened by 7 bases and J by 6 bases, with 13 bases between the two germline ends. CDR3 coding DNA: TGCAGCGGACAGAGGGGTTTCAATGAGCAGTTCTTC. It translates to CSGQRGFNEQFF.

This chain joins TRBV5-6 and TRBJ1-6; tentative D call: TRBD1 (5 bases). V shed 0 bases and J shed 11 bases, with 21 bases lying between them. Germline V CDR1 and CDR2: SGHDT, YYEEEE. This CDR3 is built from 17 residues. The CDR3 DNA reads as TGTGCCAGCAGCTTGGCGACCGGGGCGACCCCTGGAGCACCCCTCCACTTT. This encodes CASSLATGATPGAPLHF.

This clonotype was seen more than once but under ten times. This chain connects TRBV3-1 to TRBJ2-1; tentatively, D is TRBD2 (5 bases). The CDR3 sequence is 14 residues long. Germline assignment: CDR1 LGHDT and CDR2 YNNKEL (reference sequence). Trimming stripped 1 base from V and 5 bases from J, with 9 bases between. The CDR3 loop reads CASSQVIANNEQFF. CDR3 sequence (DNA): TGTGCCAGCAGCCAAGTTATAGCGAACAATGAGCAGTTCTTC.

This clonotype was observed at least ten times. CDR3 in DNA: TGCAGTGCTAGATCCAGGACCCTCTCCTACAATGAGCAGTTCTTC. It translates to CSARSRTLSYNEQFF. The chain is built from TRBV20-1 and TRBJ2-1, with D unclear. CDR1 is DFQATT and CDR2 is SNEGSKA in the germline V gene (reference sequence). The germline V and J ends were trimmed by 2 bases and 0 bases, with 11 bases remaining between them. The CDR3 totals 15 residues.